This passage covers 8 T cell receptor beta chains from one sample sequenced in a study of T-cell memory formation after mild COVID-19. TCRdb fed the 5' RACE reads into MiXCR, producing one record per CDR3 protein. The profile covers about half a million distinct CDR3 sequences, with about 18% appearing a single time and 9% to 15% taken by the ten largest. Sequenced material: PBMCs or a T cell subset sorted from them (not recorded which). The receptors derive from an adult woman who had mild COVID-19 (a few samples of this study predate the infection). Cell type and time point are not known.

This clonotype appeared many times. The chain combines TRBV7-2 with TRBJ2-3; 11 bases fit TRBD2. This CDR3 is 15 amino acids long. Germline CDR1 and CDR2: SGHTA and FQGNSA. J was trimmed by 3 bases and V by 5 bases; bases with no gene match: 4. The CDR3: CASSPRLAGTDTQYF. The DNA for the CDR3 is TGTGCCAGCAGCCCTCGACTAGCGGGGACAGATACGCAGTATTTT.

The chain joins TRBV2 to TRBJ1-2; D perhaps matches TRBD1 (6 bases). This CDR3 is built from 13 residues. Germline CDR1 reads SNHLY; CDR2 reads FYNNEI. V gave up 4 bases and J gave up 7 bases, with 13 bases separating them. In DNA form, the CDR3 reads TGTGCCAGCAGTGCTCAGGGGTTGCGTGGCTACACCTTC. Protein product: CASSAQGLRGYTF.

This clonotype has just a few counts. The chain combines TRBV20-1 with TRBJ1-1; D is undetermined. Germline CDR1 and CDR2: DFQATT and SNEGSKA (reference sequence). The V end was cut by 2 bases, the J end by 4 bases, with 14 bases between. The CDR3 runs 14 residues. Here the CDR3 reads CSARTPGWATEAFF. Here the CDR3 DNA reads TGCAGTGCTAGAACCCCAGGTTGGGCCACTGAAGCTTTCTTT.

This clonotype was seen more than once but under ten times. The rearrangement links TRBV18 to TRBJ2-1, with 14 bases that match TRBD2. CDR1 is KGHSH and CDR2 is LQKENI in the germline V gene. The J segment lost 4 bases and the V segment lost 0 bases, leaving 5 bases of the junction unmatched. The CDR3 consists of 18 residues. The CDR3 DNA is TGTGCCAGCTCACCACCGGGACTAGCGGGAGTAGGTTACAATGAGCAGTTCTTC. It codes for CASSPPGLAGVGYNEQFF.

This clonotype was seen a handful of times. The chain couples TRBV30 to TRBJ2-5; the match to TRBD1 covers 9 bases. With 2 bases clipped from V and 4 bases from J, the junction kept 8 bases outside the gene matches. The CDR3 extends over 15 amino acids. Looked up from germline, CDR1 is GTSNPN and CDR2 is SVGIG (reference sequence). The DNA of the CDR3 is TGTGCCTGGAGTAAAGGACAGGGGCGTCGAGAGACCCAGTACTTC. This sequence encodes CAWSKGQGRRETQYF.

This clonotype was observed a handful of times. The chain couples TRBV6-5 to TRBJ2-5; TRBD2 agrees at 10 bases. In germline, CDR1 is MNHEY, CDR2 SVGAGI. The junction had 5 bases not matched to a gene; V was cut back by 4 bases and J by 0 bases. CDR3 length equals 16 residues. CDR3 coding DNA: TGTGCCAGCAGTTCTTGGACTAGCGGCGACCAAGAGACCCAGTACTTC. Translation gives CASSSWTSGDQETQYF.

CDR3 coding DNA: TGTGCCAGCAGTGAGGTGGGGCTAGCGGGAGGCCAGATATACAATGAGCAGTTCTTC. This encodes CASSEVGLAGGQIYNEQFF. The rearrangement uses TRBV2 and TRBJ2-1; 11 bases match TRBD2. Germline V gives CDR1 SNHLY, CDR2 FYNNEI. V shed 3 bases and J 4 bases; nucleotides not matched to a gene: 14. This CDR3 spans 19 amino acids.

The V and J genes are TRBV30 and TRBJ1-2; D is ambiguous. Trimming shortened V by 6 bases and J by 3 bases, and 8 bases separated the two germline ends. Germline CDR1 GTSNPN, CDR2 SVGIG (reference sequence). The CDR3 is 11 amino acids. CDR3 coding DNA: TGTGCCTGTACAACCTACTATGGCTACACCTTC. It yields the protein CACTTYYGYTF.